This entry concerns a single TCR beta chain. The target antigen is unknown. Additional DNA sequences in this sample encode the identical CDR3. Patients had chemo-refractory metastatic non-small-cell lung cancer and received focal radiation plus CTLA-4 blockade that used ipilimumab. Data came from immunoSEQ multiplex PCR; TCRdb stores just in-frame clones and leaves some out. Of 60,000 to 85,000 clones in the sample, around nine tenths are singletons; the top ten hold around 0.8%. This CDR3 has 14 residues. V lost 6 bases and J lost 0, with 11 bases in between. The germline CDR1 and CDR2 sequences are MDHEN and SYDVKM. The sample is drawn from a study of radiotherapy plus CTLA-4 blockade in lung cancer. Notes on the study in general: Early blood T cell clone dynamics reportedly forecast response best, with interferon-beta. Radiotherapy with ipilimumab was followed by blood expansion of tumor-derived clones.

The source of this sequence is a human donor with non-small cell lung cancer who had stable disease on radiotherapy plus ipilimumab. The J gene is TRBJ1-1, the V gene TRBV28; unclear D gene. Sample: peripheral blood, taken from a patient treated with radiotherapy plus ipilimumab. The CDR3 DNA reads as TGTGCCAGCAGCTCCGGTGGGATGAACACTGAAGCTTTCTTT. Translating it yields CASSSGGMNTEAFF.